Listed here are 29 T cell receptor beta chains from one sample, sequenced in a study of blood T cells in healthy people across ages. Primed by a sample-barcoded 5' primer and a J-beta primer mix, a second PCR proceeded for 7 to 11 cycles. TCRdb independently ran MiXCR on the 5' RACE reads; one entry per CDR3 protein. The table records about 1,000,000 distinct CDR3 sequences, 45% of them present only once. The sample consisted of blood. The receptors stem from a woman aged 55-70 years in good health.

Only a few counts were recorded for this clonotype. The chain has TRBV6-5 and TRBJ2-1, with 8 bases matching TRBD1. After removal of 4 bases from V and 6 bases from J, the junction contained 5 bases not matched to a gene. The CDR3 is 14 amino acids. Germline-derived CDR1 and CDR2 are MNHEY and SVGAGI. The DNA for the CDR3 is TGTGCCAGCAGTTTGGGACAGGCGGGCAATGAGCAGTTCTTC. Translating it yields CASSLGQAGNEQFF.

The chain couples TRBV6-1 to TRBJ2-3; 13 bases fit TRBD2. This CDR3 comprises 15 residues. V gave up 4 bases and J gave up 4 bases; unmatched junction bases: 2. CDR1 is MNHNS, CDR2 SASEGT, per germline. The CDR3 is CASSALAGGADTQYF. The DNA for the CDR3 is TGTGCCAGCAGTGCACTAGCGGGAGGGGCAGATACGCAGTATTTT.

The CDR3 nucleotides are TGTGCCAGCAGCCCCCTAATCCCGTACGAGCAGTACTTC. Its protein is CASSPLIPYEQYF. The rearrangement uses TRBV14 and TRBJ2-4; D is unclear. The last part of the DNA fits TRBJ2-7 better; the J call may be wrong. The CDR3 sequence is 13 residues long. Germline CDR1 reads SGHDN; CDR2 reads FVKESK.

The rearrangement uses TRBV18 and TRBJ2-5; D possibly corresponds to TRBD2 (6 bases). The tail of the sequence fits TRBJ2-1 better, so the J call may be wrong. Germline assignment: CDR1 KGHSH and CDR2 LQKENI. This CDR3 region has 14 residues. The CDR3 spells CASSPRDGEETQFF. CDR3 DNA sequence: TGTGCCAGCTCACCGCGGGACGGAGAAGAGACCCAGTTCTTC.

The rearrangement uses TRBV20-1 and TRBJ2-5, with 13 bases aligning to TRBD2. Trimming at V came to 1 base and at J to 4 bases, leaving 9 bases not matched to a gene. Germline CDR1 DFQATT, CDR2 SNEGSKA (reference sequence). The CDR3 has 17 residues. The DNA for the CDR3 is TGCAGTGCTAGAGTAACCAGACTAGCGGGAGGTCGAGAGACCCAGTACTTC. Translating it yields CSARVTRLAGGRETQYF.

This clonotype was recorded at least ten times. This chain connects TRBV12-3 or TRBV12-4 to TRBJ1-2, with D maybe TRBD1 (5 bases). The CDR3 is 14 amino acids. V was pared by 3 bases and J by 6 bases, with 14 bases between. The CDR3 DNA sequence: TGTGCCAGCAGTTTGGGGCAGGGCTGGAATGGCTACACCTTC. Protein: CASSLGQGWNGYTF.

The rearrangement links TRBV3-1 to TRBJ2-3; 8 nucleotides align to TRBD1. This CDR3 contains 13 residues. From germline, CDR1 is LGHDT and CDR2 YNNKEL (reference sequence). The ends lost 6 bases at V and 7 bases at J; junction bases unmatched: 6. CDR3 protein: CASRRQGMYTQYF. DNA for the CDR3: TGTGCCAGCAGGCGACAGGGGATGTATACGCAGTATTTT.

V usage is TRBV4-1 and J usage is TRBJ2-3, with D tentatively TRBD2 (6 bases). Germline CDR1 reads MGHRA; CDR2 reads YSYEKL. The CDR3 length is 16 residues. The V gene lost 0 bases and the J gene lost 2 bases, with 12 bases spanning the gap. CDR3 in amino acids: CASSQEPLAYTDTQYF. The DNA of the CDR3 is TGCGCCAGCAGCCAAGAACCCCTAGCGTACACAGATACGCAGTATTTT.

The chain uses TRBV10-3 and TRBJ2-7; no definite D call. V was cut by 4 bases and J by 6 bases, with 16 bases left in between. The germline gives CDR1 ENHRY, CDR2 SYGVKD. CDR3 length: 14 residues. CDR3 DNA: TGTGCCATCAGTGCTGACCTGTTACCTGGCGAGCAGTACTTC. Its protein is CAISADLLPGEQYF.

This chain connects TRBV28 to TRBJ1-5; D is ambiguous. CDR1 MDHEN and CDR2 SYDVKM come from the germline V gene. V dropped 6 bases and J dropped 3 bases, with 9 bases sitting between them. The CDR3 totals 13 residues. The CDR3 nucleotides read TGTGCCAGCAGCCCCCTTGACAATCAGCCCCAGCATTTT. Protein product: CASSPLDNQPQHF.

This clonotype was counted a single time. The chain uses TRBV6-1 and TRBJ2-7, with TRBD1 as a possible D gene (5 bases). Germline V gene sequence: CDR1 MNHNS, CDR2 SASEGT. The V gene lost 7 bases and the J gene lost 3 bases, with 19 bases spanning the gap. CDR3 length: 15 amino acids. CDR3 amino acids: CASTLNKGLNYEQYF. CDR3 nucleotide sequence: TGTGCCAGCACCTTAAATAAGGGGCTTAACTACGAGCAGTACTTC.

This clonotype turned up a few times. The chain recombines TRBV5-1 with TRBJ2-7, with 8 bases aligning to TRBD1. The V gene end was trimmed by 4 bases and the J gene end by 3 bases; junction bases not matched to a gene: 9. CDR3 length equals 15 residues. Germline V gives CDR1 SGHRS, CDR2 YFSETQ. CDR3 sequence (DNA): TGCGCCAGCAGCATAGGGACAGGTCCCCTCTACGAGCAGTACTTC. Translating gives CASSIGTGPLYEQYF.

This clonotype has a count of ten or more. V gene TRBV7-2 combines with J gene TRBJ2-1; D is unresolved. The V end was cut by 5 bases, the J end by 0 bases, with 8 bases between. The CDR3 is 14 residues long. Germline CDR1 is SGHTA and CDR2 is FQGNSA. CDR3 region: CASSMFGSYNEQFF. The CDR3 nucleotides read TGTGCCAGCAGCATGTTTGGCTCCTACAATGAGCAGTTCTTC. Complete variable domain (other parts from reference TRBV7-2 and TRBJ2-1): GAGVSQSPSNKVTEKGKDVELRCDPISGHTALYWYRQSLGQGLEFLIYFQGNSAPDKSGLPSDRFSAERTGGSVSTLTIQRTQQEDSAVYLCASSMFGSYNEQFFGPGTRLTVL.

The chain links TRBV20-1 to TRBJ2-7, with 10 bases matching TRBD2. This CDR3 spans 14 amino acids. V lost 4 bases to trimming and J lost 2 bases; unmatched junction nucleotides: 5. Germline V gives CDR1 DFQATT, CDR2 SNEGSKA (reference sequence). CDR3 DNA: TGCAGTGCTACCGTAGCGGGAGGCCCCTACGAGCAGTACTTC. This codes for CSATVAGGPYEQYF.

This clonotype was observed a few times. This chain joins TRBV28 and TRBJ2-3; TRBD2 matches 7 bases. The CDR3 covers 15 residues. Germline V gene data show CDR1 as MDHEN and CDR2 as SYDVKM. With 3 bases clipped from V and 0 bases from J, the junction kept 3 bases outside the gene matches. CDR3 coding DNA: TGTGCCAGCAGTTTCCTAGCGGCTAGCACAGATACGCAGTATTTT. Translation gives CASSFLAASTDTQYF.

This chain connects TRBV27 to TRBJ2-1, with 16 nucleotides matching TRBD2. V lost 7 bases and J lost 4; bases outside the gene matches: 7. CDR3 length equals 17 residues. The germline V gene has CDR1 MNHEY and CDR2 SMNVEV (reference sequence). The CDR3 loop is CASTEPGLAGGYNEQFF. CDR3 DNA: TGTGCCAGCACTGAACCGGGACTAGCGGGGGGGTACAATGAGCAGTTCTTC.

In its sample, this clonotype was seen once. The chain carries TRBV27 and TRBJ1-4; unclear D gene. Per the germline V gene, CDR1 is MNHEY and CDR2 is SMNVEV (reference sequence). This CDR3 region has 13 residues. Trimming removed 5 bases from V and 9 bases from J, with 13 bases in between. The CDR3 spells CASSVHGLKKLFF. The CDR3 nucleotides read TGTGCCAGCAGTGTACACGGATTGAAAAAACTGTTTTTT.

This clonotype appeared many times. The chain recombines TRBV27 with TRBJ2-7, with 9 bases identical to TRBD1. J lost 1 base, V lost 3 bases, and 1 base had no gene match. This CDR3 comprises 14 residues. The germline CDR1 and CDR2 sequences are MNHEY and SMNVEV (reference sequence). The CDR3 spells CASSFGTGSYEQYF. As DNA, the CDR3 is TGTGCCAGCAGTTTCGGGACAGGGTCCTACGAGCAGTACTTC.

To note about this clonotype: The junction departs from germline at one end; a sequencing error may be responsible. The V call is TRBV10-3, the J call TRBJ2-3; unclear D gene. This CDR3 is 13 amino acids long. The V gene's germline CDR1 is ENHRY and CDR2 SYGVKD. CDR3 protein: CASSPGRADTQYF. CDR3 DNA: TGTGCCAGCAGTCCTGGTAGAGCAGATACGCAGTATTTT.

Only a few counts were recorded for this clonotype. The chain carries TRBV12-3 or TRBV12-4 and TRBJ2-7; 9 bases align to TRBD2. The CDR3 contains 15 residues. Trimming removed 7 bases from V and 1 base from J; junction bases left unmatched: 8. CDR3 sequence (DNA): TGTGCCAGCACCAATGTCCTAGCGGGGTCCTACGAGCAGTACTTC. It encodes CASTNVLAGSYEQYF.

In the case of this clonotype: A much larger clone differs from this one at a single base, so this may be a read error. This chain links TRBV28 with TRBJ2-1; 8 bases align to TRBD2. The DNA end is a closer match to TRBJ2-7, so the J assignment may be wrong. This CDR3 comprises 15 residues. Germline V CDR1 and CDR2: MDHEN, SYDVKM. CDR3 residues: CASIERESSYNEQYF. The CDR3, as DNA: TGTGCCAGCATCGAGCGGGAGAGCTCCTACAATGAGCAGTACTTC.

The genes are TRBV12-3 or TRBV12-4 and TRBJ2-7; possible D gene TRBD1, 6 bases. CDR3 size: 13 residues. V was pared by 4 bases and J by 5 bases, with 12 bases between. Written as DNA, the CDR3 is TGTGCCAGCAGTTCGGACAGTCTCCACGAGCAGTACTTC. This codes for CASSSDSLHEQYF.

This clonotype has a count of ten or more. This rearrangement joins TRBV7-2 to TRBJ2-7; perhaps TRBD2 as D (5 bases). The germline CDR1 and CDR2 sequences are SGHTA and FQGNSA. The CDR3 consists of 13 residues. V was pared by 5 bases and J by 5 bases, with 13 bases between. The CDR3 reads CASSRPTSNEQYF. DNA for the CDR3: TGTGCCAGCAGCCGACCTACTAGTAACGAGCAGTACTTC.

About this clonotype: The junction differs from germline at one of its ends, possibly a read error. CDR3 nucleotide sequence: TGTGCCTGCAGTGAATACGGGGGGCCCACCTACGAGCAGTACTTC. It is translated as CACSEYGGPTYEQYF. The chain links TRBV25-1 to TRBJ2-7; D is perhaps TRBD2 (7 bases). The CDR3 runs to 15 residues. CDR1 and CDR2 from the germline V gene are MGHDK and SYGVNS.

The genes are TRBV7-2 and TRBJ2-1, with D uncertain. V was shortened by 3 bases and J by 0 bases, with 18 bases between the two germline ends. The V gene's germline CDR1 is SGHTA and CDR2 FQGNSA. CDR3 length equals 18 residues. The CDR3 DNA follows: TGTGCCAGCAGCTTCAGAGTTGGTCTATTCCTCTCCTACAATGAGCAGTTCTTC. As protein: CASSFRVGLFLSYNEQFF.

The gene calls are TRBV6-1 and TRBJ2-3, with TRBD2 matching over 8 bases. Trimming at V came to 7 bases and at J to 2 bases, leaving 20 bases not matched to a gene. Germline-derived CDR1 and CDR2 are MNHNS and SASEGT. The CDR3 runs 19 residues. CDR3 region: CASISNPFTSGSDTDTQYF. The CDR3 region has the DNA TGTGCCAGCATCTCAAATCCCTTTACGAGCGGGAGCGACACAGATACGCAGTATTTT.

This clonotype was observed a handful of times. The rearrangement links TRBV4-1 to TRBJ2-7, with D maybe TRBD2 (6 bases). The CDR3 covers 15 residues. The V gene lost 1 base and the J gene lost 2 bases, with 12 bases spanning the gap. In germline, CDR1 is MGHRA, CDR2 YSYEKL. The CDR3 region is CASSQVAGSPYEQYF. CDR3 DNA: TGCGCCAGCAGCCAAGTCGCCGGGAGTCCCTACGAGCAGTACTTC.

The DNA for the CDR3 is TGCAGTGCTAGGGAGGATAGCGGGAGTTTGGGTTCCTACAATGAGCAGTTCTTC. Its protein is CSAREDSGSLGSYNEQFF. The chain carries TRBV20-1 and TRBJ2-1, with 9 bases identical to TRBD2. The germline CDR1 and CDR2 sequences are DFQATT and SNEGSKA (reference sequence). V was clipped by 3 bases and J by 1 base; unmatched bases: 13. The CDR3 extends over 18 amino acids.

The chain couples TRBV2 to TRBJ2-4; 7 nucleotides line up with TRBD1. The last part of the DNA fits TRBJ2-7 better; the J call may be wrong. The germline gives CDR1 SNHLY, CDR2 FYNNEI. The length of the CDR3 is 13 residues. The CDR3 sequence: CASIRGQLYEQYF. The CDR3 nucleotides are TGTGCCAGCATTCGGGGACAGCTCTACGAGCAGTACTTC.